This is a list of T cell receptor beta chains from one sample in a study of blood T cell repertoires in COVID-19. Profiled with immunoSEQ multiplex PCR; TCRdb holds only in-frame clones, not every one. The data contain roughly 250,000 clones, approximately 87% of them seen just once; the ten biggest clones take up 8.6%. Sequenced sample: peripheral blood. The receptors stem from a human donor in a cohort sampled during active COVID-19. CDR3s include the opening cysteine and the closing phenylalanine or tryptophan. D genes are given only for firm matches. Clone size is stated in some rows and not others, as once, few, many or a class when expanded.

.	TRBV19	.	TRBJ2-1	CASSIGPREQFF	TGTGCCAGTAGTATAGGACCTAGGGAGCAGTTCTTC
.	TRBV10-3	TRBD2	TRBJ2-7	CAIRASGGGNEQYF	TGTGCCATCAGAGCTAGCGGGGGAGGGAACGAGCAGTACTTC
.	TRBV2	.	TRBJ2-5	CASSIQGGPEETQYF	TGTGCCAGCAGTATCCAAGGGGGTCCCGAAGAGACCCAGTACTTC
once	TRBV5-4	.	TRBJ2-5	CASSLSAETQYF	TGTGCCAGCAGCTTGTCTGCGGAGACCCAGTACTTC
.	TRBV5-1	.	TRBJ2-7	CASSLGAGNSYEQYF	TGCGCCAGCAGCTTGGGGGCAGGGAATAGCTACGAGCAGTACTTC
once	TRBV7-2	.	TRBJ2-7	CASSLETGVVYEQYF	TGTGCCAGCAGCTTAGAGACGGGAGTAGTCTACGAGCAGTACTTC
.	TRBV6-1	TRBD2	TRBJ2-1	CASSGRNAGTSGSYEQFF	TGTGCCAGCAGTGGGCGAAATGCCGGGACTAGCGGGAGCTATGAGCAGTTCTTC
.	TRBV5-1	TRBD2	TRBJ2-3	CASSLDGGARTQYF	TGCGCCAGCAGCTTGGACGGGGGGGCCCGGACGCAGTATTTT
.	TRBV15	.	TRBJ2-3	CATSRVPVTDTQYF	TGTGCCACCAGCAGAGTCCCAGTCACAGATACGCAGTATTTT
.	TRBV18	.	TRBJ1-3	CASSPPAGNRNTIYF	TGTGCCAGCTCACCACCGGCAGGGAATAGAAACACCATATATTTT
.	TRBV2	.	TRBJ1-5	CASRIRVNQPQHF	TGTGCCAGCAGGATCAGGGTTAACCAGCCCCAGCATTTT
.	TRBV5-6	.	TRBJ2-3	CASSLFVLSTDTQYF	TGTGCCAGCAGCTTGTTCGTGCTAAGCACAGATACGCAGTATTTT
.	TRBV10-3	.	TRBJ1-1	CAISESGNTGPSGAFF	TGTGCCATCAGTGAGTCGGGAAATACAGGCCCTAGCGGGGCTTTCTTT
few	TRBV27	.	TRBJ1-4	CASGYLGGYEKLFF	TGTGCCAGCGGTTATTTGGGCGGGTATGAAAAACTGTTTTTT
.	TRBV27	.	TRBJ2-1	CASKGDKSSYNEQFF	TGTGCCAGCAAAGGGGATAAGAGTTCCTACAATGAGCAGTTCTTC
few	TRBV6-5	TRBD1	TRBJ1-2	CASSSFGGTAYGYTF	TGTGCCAGCAGCTCCTTTGGTGGGACAGCCTATGGCTACACCTTC
.	TRBV6-2/TRBV6-3	TRBD2	TRBJ2-3	CASSYLAGGPEGTDTQYF	TGTGCCAGCAGTTACTTGGCGGGGGGGCCGGAAGGCACAGATACGCAGTATTTT
.	TRBV5-4	.	TRBJ2-2	CASSPGQAPGELFF	TGTGCCAGCAGCCCCGGCCAGGCCCCCGGGGAGCTGTTTTTT
.	TRBV2	TRBD1	TRBJ2-5	CASSESRQGLGETQYF	TGTGCCAGCAGTGAAAGCAGACAGGGTTTGGGAGAGACCCAGTACTTC
.	TRBV20-1	.	TRBJ1-2	CSARGRGGYTF	TGCAGTGCTAGGGGTCGAGGAGGCTACACCTTC
.	TRBV18	.	TRBJ2-7	CASSPNYEQYF	TGTGCCAGCTCACCCAACTACGAGCAGTACTTC
.	TRBV11-1	TRBD1	TRBJ1-1	CASSQKRTGGSAFF	TGTGCCAGCAGCCAGAAGAGGACAGGGGGGAGCGCTTTCTTT
.	TRBV11-2	.	TRBJ2-7	CASSLGRQSYEQYF	TGTGCCAGCAGCTTGGGGCGGCAGTCCTACGAGCAGTACTTC
.	TRBV28	.	TRBJ1-5	CASTHRNPGNQPQHF	TGTGCCAGCACCCACAGGAACCCTGGCAATCAGCCCCAGCATTTT
.	TRBV14	.	TRBJ2-3	CASSPGNTDTQYF	TGTGCCAGCAGCCCGGGGAACACAGATACGCAGTATTTT
.	TRBV9	TRBD2	TRBJ2-1	CASSATSGAHNEQFF	TGTGCCAGCAGCGCGACTAGCGGGGCACACAATGAGCAGTTCTTC
.	TRBV6-1	.	TRBJ2-7	CASSEKGRAGGYRWSYEQYF	TGTGCCAGCAGTGAAAAGGGGAGGGCAGGGGGCTACAGATGGTCGTACGAGCAGTACTTC
.	TRBV14	.	TRBJ2-3	CASSQGATDTQYF	TGTGCCAGCAGCCAAGGCGCAACAGATACGCAGTATTTT
.	TRBV5-1	.	TRBJ2-7	CASSLTRQSSYEQYF	TGCGCCAGCAGCTTGACTCGACAGAGCTCCTACGAGCAGTACTTC
once	TRBV7-9	.	TRBJ1-6	CASSKGWGEDNSPLHF	TGTGCCAGCAGCAAGGGGTGGGGGGAGGATAATTCACCCCTCCACTTT
.	TRBV6-4	.	TRBJ2-7	CASSEKAIEQYF	TGTGCCAGCAGTGAAAAAGCAATCGAGCAGTACTTC
.	TRBV6-4	.	TRBJ2-5	CASSPLQEPRETQYF	TGTGCCAGCAGCCCATTACAGGAACCCCGGGAGACCCAGTACTTC
.	TRBV27	TRBD1	TRBJ1-2	CASSKTGDGFGYTF	TGTGCCAGCAGTAAGACAGGGGATGGGTTTGGCTACACCTTC
once	TRBV25-1	.	TRBJ2-3	CASSGLDTQYF	TGTGCCAGCTCAGGGTTAGATACGCAGTATTTT
.	TRBV11-2	TRBD2	TRBJ2-3	CASSLEPSGGADTQYF	TGTGCCAGCAGCTTAGAACCTAGCGGGGGGGCAGATACGCAGTATTTT
.	TRBV6-6	TRBD1	TRBJ1-2	CASSLTGAGYGYTF	TGTGCCAGCAGCTTAACAGGGGCTGGCTATGGCTACACCTTC
.	TRBV28	.	TRBJ2-7	CASSLRQGYEQYF	TGTGCCAGCAGTTTAAGGCAGGGCTACGAGCAGTACTTC
once	TRBV24-1	.	TRBJ1-2	CATPKMSSCRGYTF	TGTGCCACCCCAAAGATGTCGTCTTGTCGGGGCTACACCTTC
.	TRBV27	TRBD1	TRBJ2-3	CASSPRTGTDTQYF	TGTGCCAGCAGCCCTCGGACAGGGACAGATACGCAGTATTTT
.	TRBV7-8	TRBD2	TRBJ2-3	CASSLAFPGAGFGTDTQYF	TGTGCCAGCAGCTTAGCTTTCCCGGGAGCGGGGTTTGGGACAGATACGCAGTATTTT
.	TRBV7-2	.	TRBJ2-5	CASSPPLRGAETQYF	TGTGCCAGCAGCCCACCGTTACGCGGGGCGGAGACCCAGTACTTC
.	TRBV27	.	TRBJ1-2	CASSQLPPYDGYTF	TGTGCCAGCAGTCAACTCCCACCGTACGATGGCTACACCTTC